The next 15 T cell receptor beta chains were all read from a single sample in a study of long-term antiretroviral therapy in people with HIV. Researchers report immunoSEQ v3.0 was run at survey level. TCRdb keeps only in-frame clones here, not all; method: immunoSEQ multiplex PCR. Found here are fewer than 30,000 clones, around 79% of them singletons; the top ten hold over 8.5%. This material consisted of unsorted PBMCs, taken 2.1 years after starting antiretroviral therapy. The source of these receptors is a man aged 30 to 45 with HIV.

This CDR3 is CASSLGGLNTGELFF. CDR3 DNA sequence: TGCGCCAGCAGCTTGGGGGGACTCAACACCGGGGAGCTGTTTTTT. The J gene is TRBJ2-2, the V gene TRBV5-1, with D possibly TRBD2 on 6 matching bases. Germline CDR1 reads SGHRS; CDR2 reads YFSETQ. V lost 0 bases to trimming and J lost 2 bases, with 8 bases between them. This CDR3 contains 15 residues.

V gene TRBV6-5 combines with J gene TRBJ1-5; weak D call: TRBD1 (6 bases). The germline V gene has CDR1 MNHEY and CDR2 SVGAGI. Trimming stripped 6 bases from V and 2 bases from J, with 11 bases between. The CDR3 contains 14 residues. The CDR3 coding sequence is TGTGCCAGCAGCAGGGGACAACGCAATCAGCCCCAGCATTTT. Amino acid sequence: CASSRGQRNQPQHF.

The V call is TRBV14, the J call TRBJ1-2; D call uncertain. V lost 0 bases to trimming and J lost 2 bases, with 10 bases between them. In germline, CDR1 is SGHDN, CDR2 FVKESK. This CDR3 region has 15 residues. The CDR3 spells CASSQEGVANYGYTF. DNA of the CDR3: TGTGCCAGCAGCCAAGAGGGTGTCGCGAACTATGGCTACACCTTC.

This CDR3 is CASRLLAATYNEQFF. The CDR3 DNA reads as TGTGCCAGCAGGCTACTAGCGGCGACTTACAATGAGCAGTTCTTC. V usage is TRBV7-2 and J usage is TRBJ2-1; the match to TRBD2 covers 8 bases. The germline CDR1 and CDR2 sequences are SGHTA and FQGNSA. This CDR3 comprises 15 residues. The V segment lost 6 bases and the J segment 4 bases; nucleotides outside the gene matches: 8.

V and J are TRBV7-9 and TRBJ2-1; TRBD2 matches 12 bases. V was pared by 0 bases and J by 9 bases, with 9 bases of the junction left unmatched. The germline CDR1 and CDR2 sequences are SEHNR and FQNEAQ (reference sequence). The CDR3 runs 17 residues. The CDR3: CASSLARAASGGGEQFF. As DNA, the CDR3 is TGTGCCAGCAGCTTAGCAAGAGCGGCTAGCGGGGGGGGTGAGCAGTTCTTC.

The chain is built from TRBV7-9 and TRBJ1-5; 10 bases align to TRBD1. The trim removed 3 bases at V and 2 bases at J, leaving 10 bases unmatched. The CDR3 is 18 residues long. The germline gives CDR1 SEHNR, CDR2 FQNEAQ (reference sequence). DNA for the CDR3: TGTGCCAGCAGCTTCTTTACCTCCGGGACAGGGGGCAATCAGCCCCAGCATTTT. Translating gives CASSFFTSGTGGNQPQHF.

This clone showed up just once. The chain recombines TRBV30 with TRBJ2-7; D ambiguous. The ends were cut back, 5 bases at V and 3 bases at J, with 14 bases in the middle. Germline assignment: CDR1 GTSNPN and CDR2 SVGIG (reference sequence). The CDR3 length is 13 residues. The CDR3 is CAWFWVSIYEQYF. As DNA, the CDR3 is TGTGCCTGGTTCTGGGTGAGTATCTACGAGCAGTACTTC.

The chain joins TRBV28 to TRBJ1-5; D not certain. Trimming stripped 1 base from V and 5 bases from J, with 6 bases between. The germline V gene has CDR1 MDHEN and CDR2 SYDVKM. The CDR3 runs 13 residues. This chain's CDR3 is CASSLFQDQPQHF. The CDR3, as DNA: TGTGCCAGCAGTTTATTTCAGGATCAGCCCCAGCATTTT.

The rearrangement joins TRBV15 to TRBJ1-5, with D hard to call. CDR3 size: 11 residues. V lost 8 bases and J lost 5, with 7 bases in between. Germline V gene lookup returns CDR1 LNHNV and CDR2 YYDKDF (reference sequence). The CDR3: CATLDDQPQHF. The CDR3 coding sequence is TGTGCCACCCTAGACGATCAGCCCCAGCATTTT.

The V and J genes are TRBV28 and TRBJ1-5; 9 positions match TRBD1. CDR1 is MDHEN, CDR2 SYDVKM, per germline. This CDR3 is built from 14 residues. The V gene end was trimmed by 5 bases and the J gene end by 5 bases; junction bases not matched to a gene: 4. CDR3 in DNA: TGTGCCAGCAGTCCCGGGACAGGGTATCAGCCCCAGCATTTT. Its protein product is CASSPGTGYQPQHF.

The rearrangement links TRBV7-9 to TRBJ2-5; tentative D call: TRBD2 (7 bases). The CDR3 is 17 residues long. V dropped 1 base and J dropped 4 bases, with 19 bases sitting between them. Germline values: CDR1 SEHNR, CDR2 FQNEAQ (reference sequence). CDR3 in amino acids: CASSLVHVGLGGETQYF. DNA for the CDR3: TGTGCCAGCAGCTTAGTCCACGTTGGACTAGGGGGAGAGACCCAGTACTTC.

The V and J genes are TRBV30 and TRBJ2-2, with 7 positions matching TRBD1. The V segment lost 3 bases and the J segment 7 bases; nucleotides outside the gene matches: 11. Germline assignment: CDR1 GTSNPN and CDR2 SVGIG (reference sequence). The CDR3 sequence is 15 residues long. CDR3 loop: CAWRTQRGRVGELFF. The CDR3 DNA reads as TGTGCCTGGAGGACTCAAAGGGGGCGGGTCGGGGAGCTGTTTTTT. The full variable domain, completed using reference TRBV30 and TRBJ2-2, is SQTIHQWPATLVQPVGSPLSLECTVEGTSNPNLYWYRQAAGRGLQLLFYSVGIGQISSEVPQNLSASRPQDRQFILSSKKLLLSDSGFYLCAWRTQRGRVGELFFGEGSRLTVL.

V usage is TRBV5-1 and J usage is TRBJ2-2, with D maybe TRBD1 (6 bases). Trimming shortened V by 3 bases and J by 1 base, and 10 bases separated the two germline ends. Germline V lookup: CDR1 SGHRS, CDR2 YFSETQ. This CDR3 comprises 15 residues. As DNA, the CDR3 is TGCGCCAGCAGCTACGGACAGCTGAACACCGGGGAGCTGTTTTTT. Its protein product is CASSYGQLNTGELFF.

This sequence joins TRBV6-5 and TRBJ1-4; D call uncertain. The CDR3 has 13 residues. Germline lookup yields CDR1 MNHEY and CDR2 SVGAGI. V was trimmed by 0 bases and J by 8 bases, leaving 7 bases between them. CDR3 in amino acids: CASSYSTPEKLFF. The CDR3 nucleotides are TGTGCCAGCAGTTACTCGACCCCAGAAAAACTGTTTTTT.

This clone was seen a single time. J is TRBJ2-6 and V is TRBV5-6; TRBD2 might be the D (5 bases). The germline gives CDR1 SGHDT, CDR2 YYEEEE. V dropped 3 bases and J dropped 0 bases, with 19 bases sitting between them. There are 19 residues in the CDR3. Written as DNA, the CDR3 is TGTGCCAGCAGCTCCGAGGGTAGGACGGCACTCTCTGGGGCCAACGTCCTGACTTTC. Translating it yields CASSSEGRTALSGANVLTF.